These T cell receptor beta chains were read from a single sample in a study of human T cells and chemical hapten exposure. MiXCR was run by TCRdb on the RACE reads, yielding one entry per CDR3 protein. Here the sample spans about 120,000 distinct CDR3 sequences, over 10% being singletons. The source was whole blood, collected in connection with sensitization to the hapten diphenylcyclopropenone (DPC). These receptors came from a woman aged 45-59 years with alopecia areata. Some clones in this sample may be carry-over from other donors' samples. Both conserved end residues are part of each CDR3. A D gene is named only where the DNA matches it firmly. Clone size is given for some rows only: seen once, a few or many times, or a class if the clone is expanded.

j_gene	abundance	len	d_gene	v_gene	CDR3aa	CDR3nt
TRBJ2-5	-	12	-	TRBV29-1	CSASIFQETQYF	TGCAGCGCGTCCATCTTCCAAGAGACCCAGTACTTC
TRBJ2-2	-	13	TRBD1	TRBV27	CASSPDRAGELFF	TGTGCCAGCAGTCCGGACAGGGCCGGGGAGCTGTTTTTT
TRBJ1-5	few	12	-	TRBV28	CATATGHQPQHF	TGTGCCACCGCGACAGGCCATCAGCCCCAGCATTTT
TRBJ1-2	few	12	-	TRBV28	CASSLYNYGYTF	TGTGCCAGCAGTTTATACAACTATGGCTACACCTTC
TRBJ2-7	few	15	TRBD2	TRBV4-1	CASSQALAGSYEQYF	TGCGCCAGCAGCCAAGCCCTAGCGGGCTCCTACGAGCAGTACTTC
TRBJ1-1	once	12	-	TRBV3-1	CASSQDDRKAFF	TGTGCCAGCAGCCAAGATGACAGGAAAGCTTTCTTT
TRBJ2-3	few	13	-	TRBV28	CASRRQDTDTQYF	TGTGCCAGCCGAAGGCAGGACACAGATACGCAGTATTTT
TRBJ1-6	-	15	TRBD1	TRBV20-1	CSADPGGGLNSPLHF	TGCAGTGCCGATCCAGGGGGCGGTCTGAATTCACCCCTCCACTTT
TRBJ1-2	-	14	TRBD1	TRBV6-5	CASRAQQGTYGYTF	TGTGCCAGCAGGGCTCAACAGGGGACCTATGGCTACACCTTC
TRBJ2-1	many	14	-	TRBV11-2	CASSLRVGSAEQFF	TGTGCCAGCAGCCTTAGAGTGGGTTCAGCTGAGCAGTTCTTC
TRBJ2-1	many	15	TRBD2	TRBV7-9	CASSPGRSSYNEQFF	TGTGCCAGCAGCCCCGGGAGGAGCTCCTACAATGAGCAGTTCTTC
TRBJ2-1	few	13	-	TRBV18	CASSTGVNNEQFF	TGTGCCAGCTCAACCGGGGTAAACAATGAGCAGTTCTTC
TRBJ1-1	many	13	-	TRBV4-2	CASRALGDTEAFF	TGTGCCAGCAGGGCCCTGGGGGACACTGAAGCTTTCTTT
TRBJ1-6	many	16	TRBD1	TRBV6-6	CASAFPTGTDNSPLHF	TGTGCCAGCGCATTCCCAACCGGGACAGATAATTCACCCCTCCACTTT
TRBJ2-7	-	14	TRBD2	TRBV20-1	CSARPLAGVHEQYF	TGCAGTGCTAGACCCTTAGCGGGAGTCCACGAGCAGTACTTC
TRBJ2-5	few	17	TRBD2	TRBV4-2	CASSQAVVLAGEETQYF	TGTGCCAGCAGCCAAGCGGTGGTACTAGCGGGGGAAGAGACCCAGTACTTC
TRBJ2-7	few	16	TRBD2	TRBV2	CASSKTSGGGQYEQYF	TGTGCCAGCAGCAAAACTAGCGGGGGGGGACAGTACGAGCAGTACTTC
TRBJ2-3	many	18	TRBD2	TRBV20-1	CSASFGLAGGGSTDTQYF	TGCAGTGCTAGTTTTGGTCTAGCGGGAGGAGGGAGCACAGATACGCAGTATTTT
TRBJ1-3	many	17	-	TRBV15	CATSRGGLGGFGNTIYF	TGTGCCACCAGCAGAGGAGGATTGGGGGGCTTTGGAAACACCATATATTTT
TRBJ2-7	-	13	-	TRBV4-1	CASSQEVFSEQYF	TGCGCCAGCAGCCAAGAGGTCTTTTCCGAGCAGTACTTC
TRBJ2-5	many	15	-	TRBV12-3/TRBV12-4	CASSFRGGSGETQYF	TGTGCCAGCAGTTTTCGAGGGGGGAGTGGAGAGACCCAGTACTTC
TRBJ1-1	-	14	-	TRBV5-1	CASSLGQSNTEAFF	TGCGCCAGCAGCTTGGGACAGTCTAACACTGAAGCTTTCTTT
TRBJ2-7	-	14	-	TRBV2	CASRQSTNSYEQYF	TGTGCCAGCAGACAATCTACCAACTCCTACGAGCAGTACTTC
TRBJ1-5	many	13	-	TRBV29-1	CSVSGGSNQPQHF	TGCAGCGTTTCCGGGGGGAGCAATCAGCCCCAGCATTTT
TRBJ2-7	-	14	TRBD1	TRBV6-1	CASSELTGGSEQYF	TGTGCCAGCAGTGAATTGACAGGGGGCTCCGAGCAGTACTTC
TRBJ1-5	few	12	-	TRBV18	CASSPGRQPQHF	TGTGCCAGCTCACCAGGTCGGCAGCCCCAGCATTTT
TRBJ2-2	many	18	-	TRBV4-2	CASSQENLLGGYTGELFF	TGTGCCAGCAGCCAAGAGAACCTTCTAGGGGGATACACCGGGGAGCTGTTTTTT
TRBJ1-1	many	17	TRBD1	TRBV28	CASSSPVGQGVGTEAFF	TGTGCCAGCAGTTCCCCGGTTGGACAGGGAGTAGGCACTGAAGCTTTCTTT
TRBJ1-1	few	16	-	TRBV12-3/TRBV12-4	CASSLEGGRESTEAFF	TGTGCCAGCAGTTTAGAGGGGGGAAGGGAGAGCACTGAAGCTTTCTTT
TRBJ1-6	-	19	-	TRBV4-1	CASSQWTPTQTRYNSPLHF	TGCGCCAGCAGCCAATGGACACCGACCCAAACAAGATATAATTCACCCCTCCACTTT
TRBJ2-2	-	14	-	TRBV7-9	CASSPLSNTGELFF	TGTGCCAGCAGTCCACTTTCGAACACCGGGGAGCTGTTTTTT
TRBJ2-1	-	15	-	TRBV21-1	CASSKGDREGEEQFF	TGTGCCAGCAGCAAAGGAGACAGGGAAGGAGAAGAGCAGTTCTTC
TRBJ1-6	-	15	TRBD1	TRBV12-3/TRBV12-4	CASSLAGTGLSPLHF	TGTGCCAGCAGTTTAGCGGGGACAGGGCTTTCACCCCTCCACTTT
TRBJ2-1	many	15	-	TRBV7-2	CASTTTPSSYNEQFF	TGTGCCAGCACCACTACCCCTAGCTCCTACAATGAGCAGTTCTTC
TRBJ2-3	many	16	-	TRBV6-2/TRBV6-3	CASSSPPRINTDTQYF	TGTGCCAGCAGTTCTCCTCCTAGGATAAACACAGATACGCAGTATTTT
TRBJ2-3	many	14	-	TRBV7-9	CATVAGGSADTQYF	TGTGCCACCGTAGCTGGAGGGAGTGCAGATACGCAGTATTTT
TRBJ2-3	-	12	-	TRBV28	CASQGFGNTQYF	TGTGCTAGCCAGGGGTTCGGAAATACGCAGTATTTT
TRBJ1-6	-	17	TRBD1	TRBV4-1	CASSPRLGTGGGSPLHF	TGCGCCAGCAGCCCCCGCCTCGGGACAGGGGGCGGTTCACCCCTCCACTTT
TRBJ2-3	few	17	-	TRBV6-5	CASSPSLLGPLRDTQYF	TGTGCCAGCAGTCCGTCCCTTTTGGGTCCCTTGAGGGATACGCAGTATTTT
TRBJ1-6	few	16	-	TRBV20-1	CSARPGSTSSNSPLHF	TGCAGTGCTAGACCAGGTTCGACGAGCTCTAATTCACCCCTCCACTTT
TRBJ2-7	few	14	TRBD2	TRBV5-1	CASSLGGGPYEQYF	TGCGCCAGCAGCTTGGGCGGGGGTCCCTACGAGCAGTACTTC
TRBJ1-5	many	18	-	TRBV28	CASSWAPGLGSLDQPQHF	TGTGCCAGCAGTTGGGCCCCCGGCCTAGGGAGTTTAGATCAGCCCCAGCATTTT
TRBJ2-7	many	12	-	TRBV12-3/TRBV12-4	CASSPPRGEQYF	TGTGCCAGCAGCCCCCCCAGGGGCGAGCAGTACTTC
TRBJ2-3	-	15	-	TRBV11-1	CASSLQNSGTDTQYF	TGTGCCAGCAGCTTACAGAACAGCGGCACAGATACGCAGTATTTT
TRBJ2-5	many	14	-	TRBV28	CASSFRNRQETQYF	TGTGCCAGCAGTTTCAGAAACCGCCAAGAGACCCAGTACTTC
TRBJ1-5	many	12	-	TRBV28	CASRQSNQPQHF	TGTGCCAGCAGACAGAGCAATCAGCCCCAGCATTTT
TRBJ1-4	few	14	-	TRBV28	CASSLDGLVGKLFF	TGTGCCAGCAGTTTGGACGGGCTTGTAGGAAAACTGTTTTTT
TRBJ2-3	many	15	TRBD1	TRBV2	CASSVTGGSTDTQYF	TGTGCCAGCAGCGTGACAGGGGGAAGCACAGATACGCAGTATTTT
TRBJ1-1	-	17	TRBD1	TRBV6-5	CASSSGQGTTANTEAFF	TGTGCCAGCAGTTCAGGACAGGGGACTACTGCAAACACTGAAGCTTTCTTT
TRBJ2-3	-	14	TRBD1	TRBV6-5	CASRLDRGGDTQYF	TGTGCCAGCAGACTCGACAGGGGAGGAGATACGCAGTATTTT
TRBJ1-2	many	16	TRBD1	TRBV27	CASSPGQGSNFYGYTF	TGTGCCAGCAGCCCCGGACAGGGGAGTAATTTCTATGGCTACACCTTC
TRBJ2-5	-	14	-	TRBV5-5	CASSQRTVGETQYF	TGTGCCAGCAGCCAACGGACAGTAGGAGAGACCCAGTACTTC
TRBJ2-3	-	13	-	TRBV4-1	CASSQERLHTQYF	TGCGCCAGCAGCCAAGAACGTCTACATACGCAGTATTTT
TRBJ1-2	few	14	-	TRBV7-6	CASSLEVLGRDYTF	TGTGCCAGCAGCTTAGAAGTTTTGGGCAGGGACTACACCTTC